Listed below are T cell receptor beta chains from one sample, sequenced in a study of shared clonotypes between healthy human individuals. Clones were read by immunoSEQ multiplex PCR, and TCRdb kept only the in-frame ones, dropping some. The sample includes about 2.4 million clones, 93% of them seen just once. The sample taken for sequencing was naive CD4+ T cells from PBMCs. Receptors originate from a man aged 18 to 35 in good health. Some clones in this sample may be carry-over from other donors' samples. Both conserved end residues are part of each CDR3. The D gene is left open where the match is weak. Clone size is given for some rows only: seen once, a few or many times, or a class if the clone is expanded.

j_call cdr3_length d_call clone_size v_call cdr3_nt cdr3_aa
TRBJ1-2 14 - - TRBV28 TGTGCCAGCAGCACCCTCGGTTTTGGCTATGGCTACACCTTC CASSTLGFGYGYTF
TRBJ2-1 16 TRBD2 - TRBV10-3 TGTGCCACAGGACTAGCGGGGGCAAGGAATAACAATGAGCAGTTCTTC CATGLAGARNNNEQFF
TRBJ2-5 15 TRBD2 - TRBV5-1 TGCGCCAGCAGCTTGAGTGGGACTAGGGGGGAGACCCAGTACTTC CASSLSGTRGETQYF
TRBJ2-1 16 TRBD2 - TRBV5-1 TGCGCCAGCAGCCCCCCAACTAGCGGGAAGTACAATGAGCAGTTCTTC CASSPPTSGKYNEQFF
TRBJ1-2 14 - - TRBV10-3 TGTGCCAGCAATTCGCCTAACTATAACTATGGCTACACCTTC CASNSPNYNYGYTF
TRBJ1-1 13 - - TRBV2 TGTGCCAGCAGCCCATTCGGGAACACTGAAGCTTTCTTT CASSPFGNTEAFF
TRBJ2-3 17 - - TRBV7-3 TGTGCCAGCAGCTTGAGCGGTGTTGTGGACGGATTGAATACGCAGTATTTT CASSLSGVVDGLNTQYF
TRBJ1-1 13 - - TRBV27 TGTGCCAGCAGGGCACAGGGAGACACTGAAGCTTTCTTT CASRAQGDTEAFF
TRBJ2-7 14 - - TRBV19 TGTGCCAGTAGTAGGACCGGGACAAATTACGAGCAGTACTTC CASSRTGTNYEQYF
TRBJ1-3 14 - - TRBV11-2 TGTGCCAGCAGCTTCGGGGGATCAGGAAACACCATATATTTT CASSFGGSGNTIYF
TRBJ2-7 14 TRBD1 - TRBV28 TGTGCCAGCAGTTTATTCCGGGACAGGGGCGAGCAGTACTTC CASSLFRDRGEQYF
TRBJ2-7 13 TRBD2 once TRBV6-5 TGTGCCAGCACCTCCGGGACTAGCTACGAGCAGTACTTC CASTSGTSYEQYF
TRBJ2-3 13 - - TRBV11-2 TGTGCCAGCAGCTTAGGGGGGGTAGATACGCAGTATTTT CASSLGGVDTQYF
TRBJ2-3 16 TRBD2 once TRBV6-6 TGTGCCAGCAGTAAGAGTAGCGGGAGGGGCACAGATACGCAGTATTTT CASSKSSGRGTDTQYF
TRBJ1-1 13 - few TRBV14 TGTGCCAGCAGTATGCAACGGAACACTGAAGCTTTCTTT CASSMQRNTEAFF
TRBJ2-7 15 TRBD1 - TRBV6-5 TGTGCCAGCAGTTACGCCCGGGACAGTACCTACGAGCAGTACTTC CASSYARDSTYEQYF
TRBJ2-1 11 - - TRBV5-8 TGTGCCAGCAGCTTGGGGGGCTGGCAGTTCTTC CASSLGGWQFF
TRBJ1-3 15 TRBD1 - TRBV27 TGTGCCAGCAGTGCGACAGGGGGCTCTGGAAACACCATATATTTT CASSATGGSGNTIYF
TRBJ2-7 14 TRBD2 - TRBV28 TGTGCCACATGTGGGGGACTAGGGGCCTACGAGCAGTACTTC CATCGGLGAYEQYF
TRBJ2-5 12 - - TRBV29-1 TGCAGCGCCCCCAACGGTGGAGGGACCCAGTACTTC CSAPNGGGTQYF
TRBJ1-5 15 - - TRBV18 TGTGCCAGCTCACCCGGGCAAGACTGGAATCAGCCCCAGCATTTT CASSPGQDWNQPQHF
TRBJ1-5 14 - few TRBV5-1 TGCGCCAGCAGCTTGGAAGGTAGCAATCAGCCCCAGCATTTT CASSLEGSNQPQHF
TRBJ2-6 16 - - TRBV28 TGTGCCAGCAGTTTAACTCTATTCTCTGGGGCCAACGTCCTGACTTTC CASSLTLFSGANVLTF
TRBJ2-7 14 TRBD2 - TRBV5-6 TGTGCCAGCAGCTTACCCGGGAGGTCCTACGAGCAGTACTTC CASSLPGRSYEQYF
TRBJ1-2 15 TRBD1 - TRBV28 TGTGCCAGCAGTTTAGGCTTTACAGGGGGCTATGGCTACACCTTC CASSLGFTGGYGYTF
TRBJ1-4 13 - - TRBV19 TGTGCCAGTAGTTCCGACAGACTTAAGAGGCTGTTTTTT CASSSDRLKRLFF
TRBJ2-7 13 - - TRBV12-5 TGTGCTAGTGGTTTGGGGGGGCTTAACGAGCAGTACTTC CASGLGGLNEQYF
TRBJ1-2 12 TRBD1 - TRBV18 TGTGCCAGCTCCCCCGACAGGGATGGCTACACCTTC CASSPDRDGYTF
TRBJ2-3 11 - - TRBV6-1 TGTGCCAGCAGTGATCGGGCAACGCAGTATTTT CASSDRATQYF